These T cell receptor beta chains were read from a single sample in a study of post-analysis software for immune sequencing data. TCRdb used MiXCR to reprocess the PCR reads, holding one entry per CDR3 protein. The sample holds about 570,000 distinct CDR3 sequences, roughly 34% seen once. Sequenced material: blood. These receptors were taken from a girl aged 2 to 17 with multiple sclerosis. CDR3s include the opening cysteine and the closing phenylalanine or tryptophan. Fields, in order: clone size, J gene, V gene, D gene, CDR3 protein, CDR3 DNA. A D gene is named only where the DNA matches it firmly. Clone size is stated in some rows and not others, as once, few, many or a class when expanded.

abundance: -
j_gene: TRBJ1-2
v_gene: TRBV12-3/TRBV12-4
d_gene: -
CDR3aa: CASSLQPDRIYGYTF
CDR3nt: TGTGCCAGCAGTTTACAACCCGACAGGATCTATGGCTACACCTTC

abundance: -
j_gene: TRBJ2-1
v_gene: TRBV20-1
d_gene: TRBD2
CDR3aa: CSAKLAGGRDEQFF
CDR3nt: TGCAGTGCAAAACTAGCGGGGGGGCGGGATGAGCAGTTCTTC

abundance: -
j_gene: TRBJ2-7
v_gene: TRBV20-1
d_gene: TRBD2
CDR3aa: CSAGPGASGGVGEQYF
CDR3nt: TGCAGTGCTGGCCCGGGGGCTAGCGGGGGAGTAGGTGAGCAGTACTTC

abundance: few
j_gene: TRBJ2-5
v_gene: TRBV5-1
d_gene: -
CDR3aa: CASSLGGAIPAETQYF
CDR3nt: TGCGCCAGCAGCTTGGGTGGGGCGATCCCGGCGGAGACCCAGTACTTC

abundance: -
j_gene: TRBJ1-1
v_gene: TRBV29-1
d_gene: -
CDR3aa: CSVSLGVGNTETFF
CDR3nt: TGCAGCGTCTCCCTGGGGGTCGGTAACACTGAAACTTTCTTT

abundance: few
j_gene: TRBJ2-2
v_gene: TRBV6-5
d_gene: -
CDR3aa: CASSYSSGWNTGELFF
CDR3nt: TGTGCTAGCAGTTACTCGTCAGGGTGGAACACCGGGGAGCTGTTTTTT

abundance: -
j_gene: TRBJ1-2
v_gene: TRBV7-9
d_gene: TRBD1
CDR3aa: CASSSEDRGSYGYTF
CDR3nt: TGTGCCAGCAGCTCAGAAGACAGGGGATCCTATGGCTACACCTTC

abundance: -
j_gene: TRBJ1-5
v_gene: TRBV7-9
d_gene: -
CDR3aa: CASSPFDRDQPQHF
CDR3nt: TGTGCCAGCAGCCCCTTTGACCGCGATCAGCCCCAGCATTTT

abundance: -
j_gene: TRBJ1-5
v_gene: TRBV20-1
d_gene: -
CDR3aa: CSASQNSNQPQHF
CDR3nt: TGCAGTGCTTCACAAAACAGCAATCAGCCCCAGCATTTT

abundance: -
j_gene: TRBJ2-1
v_gene: TRBV28
d_gene: TRBD2
CDR3aa: CASSFASGLAGADEQFF
CDR3nt: TGTGCCAGCAGTTTCGCTTCCGGGCTAGCGGGGGCCGATGAGCAGTTCTTC

abundance: -
j_gene: TRBJ2-7
v_gene: TRBV6-6
d_gene: -
CDR3aa: CASSYRGQGVQYF
CDR3nt: TGTGCCAGCAGTTACCGGGGGCAGGGTGTGCAGTACTTC

abundance: few
j_gene: TRBJ2-2
v_gene: TRBV3-1
d_gene: -
CDR3aa: CASSQGGVSTGELFF
CDR3nt: TGTGCCAGCAGCCAAGGGGGGGTGAGCACCGGGGAGCTGTTTTTT

abundance: -
j_gene: TRBJ2-5
v_gene: TRBV12-5
d_gene: TRBD1
CDR3aa: CASERPTTTTRTGVKETQYF
CDR3nt: TGTGCTAGTGAGCGTCCGACAACCACCACAAGGACAGGGGTAAAAGAGACCCAGTACTTC

abundance: -
j_gene: TRBJ2-1
v_gene: TRBV5-8
d_gene: -
CDR3aa: CASSPLGRRGNEQFF
CDR3nt: TGTGCCAGCAGTCCTTTGGGGCGGCGCGGCAATGAGCAGTTCTTC

abundance: -
j_gene: TRBJ2-3
v_gene: TRBV20-1
d_gene: -
CDR3aa: CSGSPSTDTQYF
CDR3nt: TGCAGCGGCAGCCCTAGCACAGATACGCAGTATTTT

abundance: few
j_gene: TRBJ2-1
v_gene: TRBV7-2
d_gene: TRBD2
CDR3aa: CASSLNSVTSGNEQFF
CDR3nt: TGTGCCAGCAGCTTAAATTCAGTGACTAGCGGTAATGAGCAGTTCTTC

abundance: -
j_gene: TRBJ2-5
v_gene: TRBV5-1
d_gene: -
CDR3aa: CASSLAGGSLSSYNEQYF
CDR3nt: TGCGCCAGCAGCTTGGCAGGGGGGTCCTTAAGCTCCTACAATGAGCAGTACTTC

abundance: many
j_gene: TRBJ2-7
v_gene: TRBV20-1
d_gene: -
CDR3aa: CSARPPGRGEQYF
CDR3nt: TGCAGTGCTAGACCCCCTGGCAGAGGTGAGCAGTACTTC

abundance: many
j_gene: TRBJ2-1
v_gene: TRBV5-6
d_gene: TRBD2
CDR3aa: CASSLVGGSSYNEQFF
CDR3nt: TGTGCCAGCAGCTTGGTGGGGGGGAGCTCCTACAATGAGCAGTTCTTC

abundance: -
j_gene: TRBJ1-2
v_gene: TRBV29-1
d_gene: TRBD1
CDR3aa: CSVEGQGSGYTF
CDR3nt: TGCAGCGTCGAGGGACAGGGGAGTGGCTACACCTTC

abundance: -
j_gene: TRBJ2-1
v_gene: TRBV7-9
d_gene: -
CDR3aa: CASSPAGEQFF
CDR3nt: TGTGCCAGCAGCCCCGCTGGTGAGCAGTTCTTC

abundance: few
j_gene: TRBJ2-7
v_gene: TRBV7-6
d_gene: -
CDR3aa: CASSPGPDYEQYF
CDR3nt: TGTGCCAGCAGCCCAGGGCCGGACTACGAGCAGTACTTC

abundance: once
j_gene: TRBJ2-7
v_gene: TRBV4-1
d_gene: -
CDR3aa: CASSQDGSGYEQYF
CDR3nt: TGCGCCAGCAGCCAAGATGGATCGGGCTACGAGCAGTACTTC

abundance: -
j_gene: TRBJ2-3
v_gene: TRBV5-1
d_gene: -
CDR3aa: CASSQTESTDTQYF
CDR3nt: TGCGCCAGCAGCCAGACAGAAAGCACAGATACGCAGTATTTT

abundance: -
j_gene: TRBJ2-7
v_gene: TRBV7-2
d_gene: TRBD2
CDR3aa: CASSLQHTGGEQYF
CDR3nt: TGTGCCAGCAGCCTCCAGCATACGGGGGGCGAGCAGTACTTC

abundance: few
j_gene: TRBJ2-5
v_gene: TRBV6-1
d_gene: -
CDR3aa: CASRETSQETQYF
CDR3nt: TGTGCCAGCAGAGAAACGTCCCAAGAGACCCAGTACTTC

abundance: -
j_gene: TRBJ1-1
v_gene: TRBV27
d_gene: -
CDR3aa: CASSLQFSGYEAFF
CDR3nt: TGTGCCAGCAGTTTACAATTTTCGGGTTATGAAGCTTTCTTT

abundance: -
j_gene: TRBJ2-1
v_gene: TRBV20-1
d_gene: -
CDR3aa: CSARGAGLGYNEQFF
CDR3nt: TGCAGTGCTAGGGGGGCAGGGCTTGGATACAATGAGCAGTTCTTC

abundance: -
j_gene: TRBJ1-1
v_gene: TRBV27
d_gene: -
CDR3aa: CASSFGARNTEAFF
CDR3nt: TGTGCCAGCAGTTTTGGAGCGCGGAACACTGAAGCTTTCTTT

abundance: -
j_gene: TRBJ1-2
v_gene: TRBV27
d_gene: -
CDR3aa: CASSFSGFKGYTF
CDR3nt: TGTGCCAGCAGTTTCTCTGGGTTTAAGGGCTACACCTTC

abundance: -
j_gene: TRBJ1-4
v_gene: TRBV20-1
d_gene: TRBD1
CDR3aa: CSARDPGTVNEKLFF
CDR3nt: TGCAGTGCTAGAGATCCGGGGACAGTTAATGAAAAACTGTTTTTT

abundance: few
j_gene: TRBJ2-7
v_gene: TRBV29-1
d_gene: TRBD1
CDR3aa: CSVGTGALTTYEQYF
CDR3nt: TGCAGCGTTGGGACAGGGGCCTTGACCACCTACGAGCAGTACTTC

abundance: -
j_gene: TRBJ1-2
v_gene: TRBV3-1
d_gene: TRBD1
CDR3aa: CASSPRGLRGFNYGYTF
CDR3nt: TGTGCCAGCAGCCCCAGGGGGCTCCGAGGCTTTAACTATGGCTACACCTTC

abundance: -
j_gene: TRBJ1-5
v_gene: TRBV15
d_gene: -
CDR3aa: CATSQGISNQPQHF
CDR3nt: TGTGCCACCAGTCAGGGAATAAGCAATCAGCCCCAGCATTTT

abundance: -
j_gene: TRBJ1-2
v_gene: TRBV10-3
d_gene: -
CDR3aa: CAISEAVYGYTF
CDR3nt: TGTGCCATCAGTGAGGCGGTCTATGGCTACACCTTC

abundance: -
j_gene: TRBJ1-1
v_gene: TRBV5-1
d_gene: -
CDR3aa: CASSPAGGRDTEAFF
CDR3nt: TGCGCCAGCAGCCCAGCGGGGGGGCGGGACACTGAAGCTTTCTTT

abundance: -
j_gene: TRBJ2-7
v_gene: TRBV2
d_gene: -
CDR3aa: CASYSPGDLSSYEQYF
CDR3nt: TGTGCCAGTTACTCTCCGGGGGACTTGAGCTCCTACGAGCAGTACTTC

abundance: -
j_gene: TRBJ2-5
v_gene: TRBV5-1
d_gene: TRBD1
CDR3aa: CASSRQGIQETQYF
CDR3nt: TGCGCCAGCAGCCGACAGGGGATCCAAGAGACCCAGTACTTC

abundance: few
j_gene: TRBJ2-3
v_gene: TRBV29-1
d_gene: TRBD2
CDR3aa: CSVDGTRGATDTQYF
CDR3nt: TGCAGCGTTGATGGGACTAGGGGGGCAACAGATACGCAGTATTTT

abundance: -
j_gene: TRBJ2-3
v_gene: TRBV7-9
d_gene: -
CDR3aa: CASSLGTDRQGDTQYF
CDR3nt: TGTGCCAGCAGCTTGGGTACCGACAGGCAGGGCGATACGCAGTATTTT

abundance: many
j_gene: TRBJ2-3
v_gene: TRBV24-1
d_gene: TRBD1
CDR3aa: CATSDLRDRQYF
CDR3nt: TGTGCCACCAGTGATTTACGGGACAGACAGTATTTT

abundance: once
j_gene: TRBJ1-2
v_gene: TRBV7-9
d_gene: -
CDR3aa: CASSLDGGANYGYTF
CDR3nt: TGTGCCAGCAGCTTAGACGGGGGAGCTAACTATGGCTACACCTTC

abundance: few
j_gene: TRBJ1-1
v_gene: TRBV29-1
d_gene: -
CDR3aa: CSVDSREDAEAFF
CDR3nt: TGCAGCGTTGACAGCAGGGAGGACGCTGAAGCTTTCTTT

abundance: -
j_gene: TRBJ1-2
v_gene: TRBV12-3/TRBV12-4
d_gene: -
CDR3aa: CASTRGIYGYTF
CDR3nt: TGTGCCAGCACCCGAGGGATCTATGGCTACACCTTC

abundance: few
j_gene: TRBJ1-5
v_gene: TRBV28
d_gene: -
CDR3aa: CASSQGSLGNQPQHF
CDR3nt: TGTGCCAGCAGTCAGGGTTCTTTGGGCAATCAGCCCCAGCATTTT

abundance: -
j_gene: TRBJ2-1
v_gene: TRBV5-1
d_gene: -
CDR3aa: CASSLGTGLTYNEQFF
CDR3nt: TGCGCCAGCAGCTTGGGTACGGGGCTTACCTACAATGAGCAGTTCTTC

abundance: -
j_gene: TRBJ2-1
v_gene: TRBV5-1
d_gene: -
CDR3aa: CASSSGTEQFF
CDR3nt: TGCGCCAGCAGCTCTGGGACTGAGCAGTTCTTC